A selection of T cell receptor beta chains follows, all from one sample in a study of blood T cell repertoires in COVID-19. The repertoire was sequenced with immunoSEQ multiplex PCR; TCRdb's copy has only in-frame clones and lacks some. The data contain 150,000 to 200,000 clones, 81% of them singletons. Sequenced: peripheral blood. These receptors were collected from a woman aged 40 to 50 with COVID-19, enrolled during active disease. The CDR3 runs from the conserved cysteine through the conserved F or W. Each record gives: V gene, clone size, J gene, CDR3 protein. Some rows mark clone size as missing; the rest say once, few, many or name a class of expanded clone.

v_call: TRBV3-1/TRBV3-2
clone_size: .
j_call: TRBJ2-5
cdr3_aa: CASSREGAWYQETQYF

v_call: TRBV27
clone_size: .
j_call: TRBJ2-7
cdr3_aa: CASSLSIGRTYEQYF

v_call: TRBV18
clone_size: .
j_call: TRBJ1-4
cdr3_aa: CASSGPGGVEDEKLFF

v_call: TRBV6-5
clone_size: .
j_call: TRBJ2-1
cdr3_aa: CASSYPPGNEQFF

v_call: TRBV28
clone_size: .
j_call: TRBJ1-5
cdr3_aa: CASSLQTGRNQPQHF

v_call: TRBV6-2/TRBV6-3
clone_size: .
j_call: TRBJ2-3
cdr3_aa: CASSYSTESSFSTDTQYF

v_call: TRBV21-1
clone_size: .
j_call: TRBJ1-1
cdr3_aa: CASSKPGEESPEAFF

v_call: TRBV6-5
clone_size: .
j_call: TRBJ2-5
cdr3_aa: CASGTRQETQYF

v_call: TRBV7-6
clone_size: once
j_call: TRBJ2-3
cdr3_aa: CASSARQGPTDTQYF

v_call: TRBV15
clone_size: .
j_call: TRBJ2-1
cdr3_aa: CATSNPAGGPRYNEQFF

v_call: TRBV6-5
clone_size: .
j_call: TRBJ1-3
cdr3_aa: CASSYSSAGTGNTIYF

v_call: TRBV7-6
clone_size: .
j_call: TRBJ2-1
cdr3_aa: CASSLYSVGTGYVNEQFF

v_call: TRBV10-2
clone_size: .
j_call: TRBJ2-2
cdr3_aa: CASLPRDSNTGELFF

v_call: TRBV6-2/TRBV6-3
clone_size: .
j_call: TRBJ1-5
cdr3_aa: CASSWDRSQPQHF

v_call: TRBV5-6
clone_size: .
j_call: TRBJ2-3
cdr3_aa: CASNLNSLIHTDTQYF

v_call: TRBV4-2
clone_size: .
j_call: TRBJ2-1
cdr3_aa: CASSQWASGSYNEQFF

v_call: TRBV6-5
clone_size: .
j_call: TRBJ2-7
cdr3_aa: CASNLAGDGREQYF

v_call: TRBV27
clone_size: .
j_call: TRBJ1-5
cdr3_aa: CASSRGAQGANQPQHF

v_call: TRBV5-1
clone_size: .
j_call: TRBJ2-7
cdr3_aa: CASKFRTSGQRDSYEQYF

v_call: TRBV11-2
clone_size: .
j_call: TRBJ2-7
cdr3_aa: CASSLQGGYEQYF

v_call: TRBV7-9
clone_size: .
j_call: TRBJ1-2
cdr3_aa: CASSLRQGGVNYGYTF

v_call: TRBV7-6
clone_size: .
j_call: TRBJ2-5
cdr3_aa: CASSLAGRGRGETQYF

v_call: TRBV6-5
clone_size: .
j_call: TRBJ1-1
cdr3_aa: CASRTGKGRFTEAFF

v_call: TRBV18
clone_size: .
j_call: TRBJ1-2
cdr3_aa: CASSPLSRTGGAAGYTF

v_call: TRBV4-2
clone_size: once
j_call: TRBJ1-4
cdr3_aa: CASSQDVGTGGEKLFF

v_call: TRBV6-2/TRBV6-3
clone_size: .
j_call: TRBJ2-5
cdr3_aa: CASSYGSSETQYF

v_call: TRBV5-6
clone_size: few
j_call: TRBJ2-7
cdr3_aa: CASSYASRPYEQYF